One and the same sample provided the 4 T cell receptor beta chains below, sequenced in a study of T cells in tuberculosis (dated by TCRdb to 2016 to 2019). The library was produced with the immunoSEQ multiplex PCR assay. Here the immuneACCESS table is served through TCRdb, limited to in-frame sequences with V and J called. Missing clones are a known gap in these copies; in checked studies unresolved V genes cover under half, and the rest lacks a known reason. The sample yields 5,000 to 6,500 clones; 95% to 98% were counted once. Of the sample, roughly 10% falls within the top ten clones. What the time point label conveys for this sample: new active TB diagnosis, blood taken before or within 7 days of starting treatment. The sequencing here drew on PBMCs, taken at tuberculosis diagnosis. The receptors shown here come from an adult with tuberculosis.

The genes are TRBV5-1 and TRBJ2-1, with D uncertain. CDR1 and CDR2 (germline): SGHRS, YFSETQ. There are 12 residues in the CDR3. The V gene lost 4 bases and the J gene lost 7 bases, with 9 bases spanning the gap. In DNA form, the CDR3 reads TGCGCCAGCAGCCTAGTTTCAAATGAGCAGTTCTTC. Protein sequence: CASSLVSNEQFF.

This sequence joins TRBV6-1 and TRBJ2-2; D not certain. V lost 4 bases and J lost 5, with 14 bases in between. CDR3 length: 15 amino acids. CDR1 and CDR2 from the germline V gene are MNHNS and SASEGT. In DNA form, the CDR3 reads TGTGCCAGCAGTGTCGAACCCGACAAAACCGGGGAGCTGTTTTTT. Its protein is CASSVEPDKTGELFF.

This clone appeared a single time. The chain couples TRBV5-1 to TRBJ1-1; 8 bases match TRBD1. Trimming at V came to 0 bases and at J to 4 bases, leaving 8 bases not matched to a gene. CDR1 is SGHRS and CDR2 is YFSETQ in the germline V gene. The CDR3 is made up of 16 amino acids. Written as DNA, the CDR3 is TGCGCCAGCAGCTTGGAGTTCGGACAGGGAAGCACTGAAGCTTTCTTT. The encoded protein is CASSLEFGQGSTEAFF. Drawing the rest from reference TRBV5-1 and TRBJ1-1, the complete variable domain is KAGVTQTPRYLIKTRGQQVTLSCSPISGHRSVSWYQQTPGQGLQFLFEYFSETQRNKGNFPGRFSGRQFSNSRSEMNVSTLELGDSALYLCASSLEFGQGSTEAFFGQGTRLTVV.

J is TRBJ1-1 and V is TRBV19; 7 nucleotides line up with TRBD1. Per germline, CDR1 LNHDA and CDR2 SQIVND (reference sequence). Trimming cost V 6 bases and J 0 bases; bases outside gene matches: 7. The CDR3 is 15 amino acids. This CDR3 is CASSPIDRVNTEAFF. CDR3 sequence (DNA): TGTGCCAGTAGCCCGATAGACAGGGTGAACACTGAAGCTTTCTTT. The full variable domain, completed using reference TRBV19 and TRBJ1-1, is DGGITQSPKYLFRKEGQNVTLSCEQNLNHDAMYWYRQDPGQGLRLIYYSQIVNDFQKGDIAEGYSVSREKKESFPLTVTSAQKNPTAFYLCASSPIDRVNTEAFFGQGTRLTVV.